The 13 T cell receptor beta chains presented below share a single source sample, sequenced in a study of CD8 T cells in ankylosing spondylitis. Points from the study as a whole: There was a TCR beta motif, made of several highly homologous variants, that appeared characteristic of ankylosing spondylitis blood.

TCRdb ran MiXCR on the 5' RACE reads and lists one entry per CDR3 protein. Of some 840,000 distinct CDR3 sequences listed, over 9.5% are singletons. No antigen has been assigned to these receptors. Sequencing was performed on blood, either unsorted or a sorted T cell fraction (not recorded which). These receptors all stem from a male donor with ankylosing spondylitis.

The chain combines TRBV20-1 with TRBJ1-5; D perhaps matches TRBD1 (5 bases). Germline-derived CDR1 and CDR2 are DFQATT and SNEGSKA (reference sequence). V lost 2 bases to trimming and J lost 0 bases, with 8 bases between them. The CDR3 is 14 residues long. The CDR3 DNA reads TGCAGTGCTAGACCGGGGCTTAGCAATCAGCCCCAGCATTTT. This encodes CSARPGLSNQPQHF.

The chain is built from TRBV7-2 and TRBJ2-5, with TRBD1 as a possible D gene (6 bases). The CDR3 spans 14 residues. Germline V gene sequence: CDR1 SGHTA, CDR2 FQGNSA. Trimming removed 5 bases at V and 5 bases at J, with 15 bases between. Here the CDR3 DNA reads TGTGCCAGCAGCGTCCAGGGGATAGGGGAGACCCAGTACTTC. Its translation is CASSVQGIGETQYF.

This clonotype came up a few times. CDR3 DNA: TGCAGCGTTGAGGGGGGATCCGCCTTAGGCACAGATACGCAGTATTTT. Amino acid sequence: CSVEGGSALGTDTQYF. The gene calls are TRBV29-1 and TRBJ2-3, with D perhaps matching TRBD2 (6 bases). Trimming removed 3 bases from V and 1 base from J, with 17 bases in between. Germline V gene data show CDR1 as SQVTM and CDR2 as ANQGSEA. The length of the CDR3 is 16 residues.

This clonotype was counted many times. This chain joins TRBV12-3 or TRBV12-4 and TRBJ1-2, with 8 bases fitting TRBD1. After removal of 7 bases from V and 7 bases from J, the junction contained 14 bases not matched to a gene. The CDR3 sequence is 15 residues long. The CDR3 sequence is CASNTFGDRRSGYTF. The CDR3 DNA sequence: TGTGCCAGCAATACGTTTGGGGACAGGAGATCTGGCTACACCTTC.

V usage is TRBV24-1 and J usage is TRBJ2-2, with 11 bases identical to TRBD2. CDR1 is KGHDR and CDR2 is SFDVKD in the germline V gene. There are 20 residues in the CDR3. With 4 bases clipped from V and 5 bases from J, the junction kept 17 bases outside the gene matches. The CDR3 reads CATSDPTSLTSGRVTGELFF. The CDR3 bases are TGTGCCACCAGTGACCCGACCTCCTTAACTAGCGGGAGAGTTACCGGGGAGCTGTTTTTT.

This clonotype has a count of ten or more. J is TRBJ1-1 and V is TRBV5-8; D possibly corresponds to TRBD1 (5 bases). The CDR3 has 13 amino acids. Deletions cut 7 bases from V and 1 base from J, with 11 bases between. Germline CDR1 SGHTS, CDR2 YDEGEE. CDR3 protein: CASSGRANTEAFF. DNA of the CDR3: TGTGCCAGCTCGGGCAGGGCGAACACTGAAGCTTTCTTT. The full variable domain, completed using reference TRBV5-8 and TRBJ1-1, is EAGVTQSPTHLIKTRGQQATLRCSPISGHTSVYWYQQALGLGLQFLLWYDEGEERNRGNFPPRFSGRQFPNYSSELNVNALELEDSALYLCASSGRANTEAFFGQGTRLTVV.

The CDR3 protein is CASSAGKVRDTEAFF. The DNA for the CDR3 is TGTGCCAGCAGCGCCGGGAAGGTCCGGGACACTGAAGCTTTCTTT. The chain joins TRBV9 to TRBJ1-1; D is undetermined. CDR3 size: 15 residues. V lost 3 bases to trimming and J lost 3 bases, with 15 bases between them. Germline V gene lookup returns CDR1 SGDLS and CDR2 YYNGEE. The full variable domain, rest sourced from reference TRBV9 and TRBJ1-1, is DSGVTQTPKHLITATGQRVTLRCSPRSGDLSVYWYQQSLDQGLQFLIQYYNGEERAKGNILERFSAQQFPDLHSELNLSSLELGDSALYFCASSAGKVRDTEAFFGQGTRLTVV.

There are a few counts of this clonotype. Written as DNA, the CDR3 is TGTGCCAGCAGTTTCGGTGGTATGGGCAATCAGCCCCAGCATTTT. This gives the protein CASSFGGMGNQPQHF. The chain joins TRBV28 to TRBJ1-5; D is ambiguous. This CDR3 has 15 amino acids. Germline-derived CDR1 and CDR2 are MDHEN and SYDVKM. The V and J ends lost 3 bases and 2 bases respectively, with 11 bases between them.

There are a few counts of this clonotype. The V gene is TRBV10-3, the J gene TRBJ2-5, with 9 bases lining up with TRBD1. J lost 4 bases, V lost 0 bases, and 6 bases had no gene match. This CDR3 has 16 amino acids. In germline, CDR1 is ENHRY, CDR2 SYGVKD. The CDR3 nucleotides read TGTGCCATCAGTGAGTCCCCACAGGGGGCTGGAGAGACCCAGTACTTC. It codes for CAISESPQGAGETQYF.

J is TRBJ2-7 and V is TRBV18, with 10 bases lining up with TRBD1. Germline V gene data show CDR1 as KGHSH and CDR2 as LQKENI. The CDR3 is 14 amino acids. Unmatched junction bases numbered 7, after V lost 6 bases and J lost 5 bases. CDR3 DNA: TGTGCCAGCTCCTCAGGGGGGACAGGGGACGAGCAGTACTTC. Its protein is CASSSGGTGDEQYF.

The chain employs TRBV18 and TRBJ2-7, with unresolved D. The CDR3 is 14 amino acids. Germline loops: CDR1 KGHSH, CDR2 LQKENI. V shed 2 bases and J shed 1 base, with 9 bases lying between them. The CDR3 is CASSPSVNSYEQYF. Here the CDR3 DNA reads TGTGCCAGCTCACCAAGTGTAAATTCCTACGAGCAGTACTTC. Complete variable domain (other parts from reference TRBV18 and TRBJ2-7): NAGVMQNPRHLVRRRGQEARLRCSPMKGHSHVYWYRQLPEEGLKFMVYLQKENIIDESGMPKERFSAEFPKEGPSILRIQQVVRGDSAAYFCASSPSVNSYEQYFGPGTRLTVT.

To note about this clonotype: Mismatch with germline at one junction end may stem from a read error. The chain links TRBV7-2 to TRBJ2-2; a possible D gene is TRBD2 (5 bases). Per the germline V gene, CDR1 is SGHTA and CDR2 is FQGNSA. CDR3 length: 12 amino acids. The CDR3 is CAATRQPGKLFF. The CDR3 region has the DNA TGTGCCGCTACGAGGCAGCCCGGGAAGCTGTTTTTT.

This clonotype was counted ten times or more. This chain connects TRBV20-1 to TRBJ2-1; no definite D call. Germline CDR1 is DFQATT and CDR2 is SNEGSKA (reference sequence). This CDR3 comprises 13 residues. V was pared by 3 bases and J by 7 bases, with 13 bases between. In DNA form, the CDR3 reads TGCAGTGCTAGTGGAAACCTGCAGAATGAGCAGTTCTTC. Its protein is CSASGNLQNEQFF.